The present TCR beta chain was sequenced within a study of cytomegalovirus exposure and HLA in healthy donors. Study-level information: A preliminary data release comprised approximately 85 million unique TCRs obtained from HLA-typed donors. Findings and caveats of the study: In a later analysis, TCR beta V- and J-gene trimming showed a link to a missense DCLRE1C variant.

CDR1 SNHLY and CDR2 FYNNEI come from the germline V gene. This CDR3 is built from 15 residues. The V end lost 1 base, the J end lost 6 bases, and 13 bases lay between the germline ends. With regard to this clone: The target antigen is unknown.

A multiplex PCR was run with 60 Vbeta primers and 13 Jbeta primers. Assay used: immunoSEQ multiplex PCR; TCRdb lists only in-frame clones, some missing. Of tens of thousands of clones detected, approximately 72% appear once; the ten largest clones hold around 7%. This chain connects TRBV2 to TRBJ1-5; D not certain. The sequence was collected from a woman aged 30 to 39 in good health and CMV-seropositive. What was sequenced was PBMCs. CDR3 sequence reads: CASSEGRARGQPQHF. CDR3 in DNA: TGTGCCAGCAGTGAAGGAAGGGCCCGGGGTCAGCCCCAGCATTTT.